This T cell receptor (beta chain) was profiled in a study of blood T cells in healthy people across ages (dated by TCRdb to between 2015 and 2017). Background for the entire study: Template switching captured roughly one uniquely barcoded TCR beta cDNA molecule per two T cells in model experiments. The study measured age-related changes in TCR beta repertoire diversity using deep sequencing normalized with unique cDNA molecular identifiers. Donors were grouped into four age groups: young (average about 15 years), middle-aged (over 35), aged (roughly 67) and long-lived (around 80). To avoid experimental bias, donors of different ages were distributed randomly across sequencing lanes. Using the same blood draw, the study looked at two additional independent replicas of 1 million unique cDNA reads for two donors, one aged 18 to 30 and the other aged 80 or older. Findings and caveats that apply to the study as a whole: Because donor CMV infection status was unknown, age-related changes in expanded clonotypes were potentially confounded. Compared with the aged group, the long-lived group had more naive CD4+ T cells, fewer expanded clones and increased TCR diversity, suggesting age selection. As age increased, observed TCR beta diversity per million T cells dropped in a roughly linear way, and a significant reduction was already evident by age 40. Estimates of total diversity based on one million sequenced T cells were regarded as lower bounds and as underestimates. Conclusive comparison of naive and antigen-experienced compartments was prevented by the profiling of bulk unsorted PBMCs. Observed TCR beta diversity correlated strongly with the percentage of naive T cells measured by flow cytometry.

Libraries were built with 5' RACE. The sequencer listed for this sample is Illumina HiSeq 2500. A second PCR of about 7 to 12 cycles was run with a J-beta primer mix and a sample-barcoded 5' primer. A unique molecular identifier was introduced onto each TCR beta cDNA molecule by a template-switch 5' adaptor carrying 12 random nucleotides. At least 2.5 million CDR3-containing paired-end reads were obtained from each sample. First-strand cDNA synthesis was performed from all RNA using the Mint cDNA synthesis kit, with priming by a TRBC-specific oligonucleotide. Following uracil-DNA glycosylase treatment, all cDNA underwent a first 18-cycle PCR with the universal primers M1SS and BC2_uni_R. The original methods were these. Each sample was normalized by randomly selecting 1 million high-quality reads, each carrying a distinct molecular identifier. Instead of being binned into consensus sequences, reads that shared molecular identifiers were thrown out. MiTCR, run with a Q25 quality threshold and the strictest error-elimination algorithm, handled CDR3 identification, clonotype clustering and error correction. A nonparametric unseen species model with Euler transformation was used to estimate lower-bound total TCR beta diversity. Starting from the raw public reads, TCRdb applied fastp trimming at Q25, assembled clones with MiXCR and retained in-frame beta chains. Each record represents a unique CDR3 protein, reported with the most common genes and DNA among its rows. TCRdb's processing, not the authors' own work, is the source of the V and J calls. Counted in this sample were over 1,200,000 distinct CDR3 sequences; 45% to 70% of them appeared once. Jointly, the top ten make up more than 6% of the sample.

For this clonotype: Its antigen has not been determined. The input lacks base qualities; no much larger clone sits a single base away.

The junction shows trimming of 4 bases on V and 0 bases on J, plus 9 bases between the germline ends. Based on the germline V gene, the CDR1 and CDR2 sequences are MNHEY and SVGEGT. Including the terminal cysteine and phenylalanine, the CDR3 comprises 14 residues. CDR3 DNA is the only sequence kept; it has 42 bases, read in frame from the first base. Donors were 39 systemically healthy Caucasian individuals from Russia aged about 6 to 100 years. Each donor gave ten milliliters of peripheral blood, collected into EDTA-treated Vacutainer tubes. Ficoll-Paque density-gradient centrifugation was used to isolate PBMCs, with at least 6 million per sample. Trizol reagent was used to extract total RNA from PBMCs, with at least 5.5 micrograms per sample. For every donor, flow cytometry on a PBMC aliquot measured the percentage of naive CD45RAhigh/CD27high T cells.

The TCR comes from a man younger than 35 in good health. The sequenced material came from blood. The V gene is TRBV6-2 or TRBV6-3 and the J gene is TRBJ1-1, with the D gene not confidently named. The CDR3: CASSSRLMNTEAFF. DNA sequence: TGTGCCAGCAGTTCTCGTCTCATGAACACTGAAGCTTTCTTT.